This TCR beta chain is drawn from a study of blood T cell repertoires in COVID-19. Background on the study: Sources were T cells, B-cell-depleted T cells, or PBMCs; the material itself was cDNA or gDNA.

In the authors' methods: How many nucleated cells were present was estimated from reference gene primer amplification. Clones were sequenced by immunoSEQ multiplex PCR, and TCRdb holds only the in-frame ones, with some missing. The V and J calls and clone size were taken over from that table, and D and trimming were inferred from the DNA. The sample lists 300,000 to 450,000 clones, about 87% seen once, with 1.3% in the top ten. Germline V gene lookup returns CDR1 LNHDA and CDR2 SQIVND (reference sequence). The CDR3 is 12 amino acids. After removal of 10 bases from V and 7 bases from J, the junction contained 7 bases not matched to a gene. Recovery meant two consecutive negative NP/OP PCR tests, professional clearance, or resolved symptoms. This clone appeared once.

The genes are TRBV19 and TRBJ1-5, with TRBD1 identical over 7 bases. The source of this sequence is a young man who had recovered from COVID-19. The sample consisted of PBMCs or T cells enriched from blood (not recorded which). CDR3 in DNA: TGTGCCACCGAGGGGGCCGGACAGCCCCAGCATTTT. Protein product: CATEGAGQPQHF.